What follows describes a single T cell receptor beta chain. Its target is unknown. CDR3 length: 13 residues. Germline values: CDR1 MDHEN, CDR2 SYDVKM. Trimming removed 6 bases at V and 2 bases at J, with 11 bases between. The source of the sample is a study of beta chain features in type 1 diabetes. Study context: The patient and healthy donor groups were comparable for age, gender and cell yields. Study observations and caveats: Moderate but significant shortening of TCRB CDR3s was recorded in all four CD4+ subsets from Type 1 diabetes patients.

Of the isolated RNA, all was reverse transcribed, and so the sequenced material was expressed TCRB transcripts. Only in-frame clones appear in the TCRdb table, and some are missing; sequencing was by immunoSEQ multiplex PCR. The data show hundreds of thousands of clones, with around 15% seen just once and 0.035% to 0.04% held by the top ten. The sequencing input was naive CD4+ T cells from blood. The V call is TRBV28, the J call TRBJ2-7; D call uncertain. This clonotype was obtained from a man aged 18-30 years with type 1 diabetes. CDR3 protein: CASRLNTPYEQYF. In DNA form, the CDR3 reads TGTGCCAGCAGGCTCAATACGCCCTACGAGCAGTACTTC.